A selection of T cell receptor beta chains follows, all from one sample in a study of T cells after yellow fever vaccination. MiXCR was run by TCRdb on the 5' RACE reads, yielding one entry per CDR3 protein. Found here are about 320,000 distinct CDR3 sequences, around 4.5% of them singletons; the top ten hold roughly 19%. The sequences come from PBMCs, collected 15 days after the yellow fever booster vaccination. The receptors derive from a young man who received the YFV17D yellow fever vaccine. The CDR3 runs from the conserved cysteine through the conserved F or W. D genes are given only for firm matches. A row's size may be missing; if present it is once, few, many or a size class.

DNA	CDR3	V	size	J	D
TGTGCCAGCACGGGACAGGTCAATCAGCCCCAGCATTTT	CASTGQVNQPQHF	TRBV6-2/TRBV6-3	many	TRBJ1-5	TRBD1
TGTGCCAGCAGCCTCGGGACACGTTCCTTCGAGCAGTACTTC	CASSLGTRSFEQYF	TRBV7-9	many	TRBJ2-7	NA
TGTGCCAGCAGAGGAGACAGACGAGAGTTTCACCTGCAGTTCTTC	CASRGDRREFHLQFF	TRBV11-2	few	TRBJ2-1	NA
TGTGCCAGCAGCTCCGGGACAGGGAATAATTCACCCCTCCACTTT	CASSSGTGNNSPLHF	TRBV7-9	many	TRBJ1-6	TRBD1
TGTGCCACCAGCAGACCTCAAAGGACAGGGAGCCAAGAGACCCAGTACTTC	CATSRPQRTGSQETQYF	TRBV15	NA	TRBJ2-5	TRBD1
TGTGCCAGCAGCTTAGACCAGAACTATGGCTACACCTTC	CASSLDQNYGYTF	TRBV7-2	few	TRBJ1-2	NA
TGTGCCAGCAGCAAGAAGTCAGGGAACGATCAGCCCCAGCATTTT	CASSKKSGNDQPQHF	TRBV21-1	few	TRBJ1-5	NA
TGTGCCAGCAGTGGGGGTACAGGGTTCGTGCAGTACTTC	CASSGGTGFVQYF	TRBV2	NA	TRBJ2-7	NA
TGTGCCAGCAGCTTAGATCGGATAGGACTAGCGGGGGCCAATGAGCAGTTCTTC	CASSLDRIGLAGANEQFF	TRBV7-2	many	TRBJ2-1	TRBD2
TGTGCCAGCAGACCCGAGACTAGGCCCCAAGAGACCCAGTACTTC	CASRPETRPQETQYF	TRBV6-5	many	TRBJ2-5	NA
TGCAGCGTCGCTCGGGGGATGAACACAGATACGCAGTATTTT	CSVARGMNTDTQYF	TRBV29-1	many	TRBJ2-3	NA
TGCAGTGCTAGAAGACAGGGCAATGGTAATTCACCCCTCCACTTT	CSARRQGNGNSPLHF	TRBV20-1	few	TRBJ1-6	TRBD1
TGCAGTGCTAGAGAAAGGACTAGCCCCTACAATGAGCAGTTCTTC	CSARERTSPYNEQFF	TRBV20-1	few	TRBJ2-1	TRBD2
TGCGCCAGCAGCCAAGTGAGGTGGTCTGGCTACACCTTC	CASSQVRWSGYTF	TRBV4-3	few	TRBJ1-2	NA
TGTGCCAGCAGCCAGGGCTACAGGGCCGACAATGAGCAGTTCTTC	CASSQGYRADNEQFF	TRBV4-2	NA	TRBJ2-1	NA
TGTGCCACCAGTGATTTTCCAGGACAGGGAACCGGGGAGCTGTTTTTT	CATSDFPGQGTGELFF	TRBV24-1	NA	TRBJ2-2	TRBD1
TGTGCCAGCAGCCTAGGATCACCAGATACGCAGTATTTT	CASSLGSPDTQYF	TRBV7-2	many	TRBJ2-3	NA
TGTGCCACATCCGGGACTCCTTACAATGAGCAGTTCTTC	CATSGTPYNEQFF	TRBV24-1	many	TRBJ2-1	NA
TGTGCCAGCAGCCCTCCGGGGGGGTACTACGAGCAGTACTTC	CASSPPGGYYEQYF	TRBV7-2	few	TRBJ2-7	TRBD2
TGTGCCAGCAGCTTTAGCGGGGGGGCAGATACGCAGTATTTT	CASSFSGGADTQYF	TRBV7-2	many	TRBJ2-3	TRBD2
TGTGCCAGCAGTGAAGCGTGGATCACTGAAGCTTTCTTT	CASSEAWITEAFF	TRBV6-1	many	TRBJ1-1	NA
TGCAGCGTTGTCGTAGTTGACGGGGGGGCTTTAATCTTC	CSVVVVDGGALIF	TRBV29-1	NA	TRBJ2-1	TRBD2
TGTGCCAGCAGCTCTACGCCCGGGACAGGGGGCTATGGCTACACCTTC	CASSSTPGTGGYGYTF	TRBV11-2	few	TRBJ1-2	TRBD1
TGTGCCAGCATCAGGACAGGCACAGATACGCAGTATTTT	CASIRTGTDTQYF	TRBV25-1	NA	TRBJ2-3	NA
TGTGCCAGCAGCTCAATCGACAGGGGCCATGAGCAGTTCTTC	CASSSIDRGHEQFF	TRBV7-2	few	TRBJ2-1	TRBD1
TGTGCCAGCAGCTTAAGAACAGGGGGGAATGAAAAACTGTTTTTT	CASSLRTGGNEKLFF	TRBV7-9	few	TRBJ1-4	TRBD1
TGCGCCAGCAGCCACGACAGAACCATTGAAGCTTTCTTT	CASSHDRTIEAFF	TRBV4-1	few	TRBJ1-1	NA
TGTGCCAGCAGTTTCGGGGGGAGAGGCACTGAAGCTTTCTTT	CASSFGGRGTEAFF	TRBV12-3/TRBV12-4	NA	TRBJ1-1	NA
TGCAGCGTTGAGGGACTGTACAATGACGGGCAGTTCTTC	CSVEGLYNDGQFF	TRBV29-1	many	TRBJ2-1	NA
TGCAGTGCTAGAGATCATAGGGTTCTATATGGCTACACCTTC	CSARDHRVLYGYTF	TRBV20-1	many	TRBJ1-2	NA
TGCAGCGCGGAAGGACCGGGTTCCTACGAGCAGTACTTC	CSAEGPGSYEQYF	TRBV29-1	NA	TRBJ2-7	NA
TGTGCCAGCAGTAAGGACATCCGGGACGCGGGCAACACTGAAGCTTTCTTT	CASSKDIRDAGNTEAFF	TRBV6-2/TRBV6-3	few	TRBJ1-1	NA
TGCGCCAGCCGAATTAATACAGGGGAAGGATGGTACGAGCAGTACTTC	CASRINTGEGWYEQYF	TRBV10-2	NA	TRBJ2-7	TRBD1
TGCGCCAGCAGCTCACAGGGAGGTTTAGATACGCAGTATTTT	CASSSQGGLDTQYF	TRBV5-1	many	TRBJ2-3	NA
TGCGCCAGCAGCCATAGCGGGGATGACACCGGGGAGCTGTTTTTT	CASSHSGDDTGELFF	TRBV5-1	NA	TRBJ2-2	TRBD2
TGTGCCAGCACCACCCGGGACATGAGAGGTGGCTACACCTTC	CASTTRDMRGGYTF	TRBV3-1	few	TRBJ1-2	NA
TGTGCCAGCAGTTTAAGGCTCGGGAATGAGCAGTTCTTC	CASSLRLGNEQFF	TRBV27	many	TRBJ2-1	NA
TGCAGCGTTGAAGAGGGCTGGGTAGTGGGCTACACCTTC	CSVEEGWVVGYTF	TRBV29-1	NA	TRBJ1-2	NA
TGTGCCAGCAGCTTAGGCGGACAGGGCGATGGCTACACCTTC	CASSLGGQGDGYTF	TRBV7-9	many	TRBJ1-2	TRBD1
TGTGCCAGCCAGGGAGGTGGCCGGGGGGGCACAGATACGAAGTATTTT	CASQGGGRGGTDTKYF	TRBV7-3	NA	TRBJ2-3	TRBD2
TGTGCCAGCTCAACGGCTAACTATGGCTACACCTTC	CASSTANYGYTF	TRBV27	many	TRBJ1-2	NA
TGCGCCAGCAGCTTGACTGCTACTGAGCAGTTCTTC	CASSLTATEQFF	TRBV5-1	many	TRBJ2-1	NA
TGCAGTGCTATCGACAGGGGAGCGTGGCCCCAGCATTTT	CSAIDRGAWPQHF	TRBV20-1	NA	TRBJ1-5	TRBD1
TGTGCCAGCAGGGACATAGGGGAGGGTACCGAAAAACTGTTTTTT	CASRDIGEGTEKLFF	TRBV6-1	NA	TRBJ1-4	NA
TGTGCCTGGAGTGCGGGACAGACTGAAGCTTTCTTT	CAWSAGQTEAFF	TRBV30	few	TRBJ1-1	TRBD1